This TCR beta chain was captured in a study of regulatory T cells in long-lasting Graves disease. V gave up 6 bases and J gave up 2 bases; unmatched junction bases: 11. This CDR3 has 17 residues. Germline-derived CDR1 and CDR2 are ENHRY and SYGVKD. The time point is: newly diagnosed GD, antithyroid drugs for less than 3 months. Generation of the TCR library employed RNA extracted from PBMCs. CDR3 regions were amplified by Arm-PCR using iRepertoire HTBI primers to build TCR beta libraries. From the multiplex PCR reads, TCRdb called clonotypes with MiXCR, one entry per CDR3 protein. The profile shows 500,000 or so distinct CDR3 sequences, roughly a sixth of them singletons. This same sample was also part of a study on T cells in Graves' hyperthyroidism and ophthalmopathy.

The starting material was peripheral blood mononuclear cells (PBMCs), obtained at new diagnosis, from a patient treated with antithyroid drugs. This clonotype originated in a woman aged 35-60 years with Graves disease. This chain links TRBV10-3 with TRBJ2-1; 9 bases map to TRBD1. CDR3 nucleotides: TGTGCCATCAGCGACGAGGGGGGGGACAGGGCCTACAATGAGCAGTTCTTC. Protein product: CAISDEGGDRAYNEQFF.